The entry below gives a single T cell receptor (beta chain) sequence along with its context. This sample was taken from a study of beta chain features in type 1 diabetes. As for the study in general: Across every sample, roughly 100 million sorted cells were examined in total.

TCRB transcripts that were expressed got sequenced, as all of the isolated RNA had been reverse transcribed. Method: immunoSEQ multiplex PCR; TCRdb's copy keeps in-frame clones and lacks some. This table holds 450,000 to 600,000 clones, approximately 31% found once. Stem cell-like memory, regulatory, central memory and naive CD4+ cells were sorted via CD45RO/CCR7/CD25/CD127/CD95/CD27. Sample: naive CD4+ T cells from blood. This clonotype was obtained from a man younger than 35 in good health.

CDR3 sequence reads: CASSKDLQGCSYEQYF. The CDR3 DNA is TGTGCCAGCAGCAAAGATCTCCAGGGTTGCTCCTACGAGCAGTACTTC. This chain uses TRBV21-1 with TRBJ2-7; the D segment call TRBD1 is taken from the table without a DNA check. TRBV21-1 has pseudogene status. The CDR3 length is 16 residues.